This T cell receptor (beta chain) was sequenced for a study of blood T cell repertoires in COVID-19. Sequencing used immunoSEQ multiplex PCR; TCRdb keeps in-frame clones, though not all of them. This table has 250,000 or so clones, 83% appearing once. Sequencing used peripheral blood. This TCR came from a human donor in a cohort sampled during active COVID-19.

CDR3 loop: CAISEWGSGGGQPQHF. For the CDR3, the DNA is TGTGCCATCAGTGAGTGGGGCTCAGGGGGCGGACAGCCCCAGCATTTT. This chain uses TRBV10-3 with TRBJ1-5, with 8 bases matching TRBD1. The trim removed 1 base at V and 7 bases at J, leaving 9 bases unmatched. CDR3 size: 16 residues. Germline assignment: CDR1 ENHRY and CDR2 SYGVKD.